Listed below are T cell receptor beta chains from one sample, sequenced in a study of regulatory T cells in long-lasting Graves disease. Each CDR3 protein is one row after TCRdb ran MiXCR on the multiplex PCR reads. This table has hundreds of thousands of distinct CDR3 sequences, less than 25% appearing once. The source material was peripheral blood mononuclear cells (PBMCs), sampled when the disease was refractory, from a patient treated with antithyroid drugs. The receptors here all came from a female donor with Graves disease. Both conserved end residues are part of each CDR3. D genes are given only for firm matches. Some rows mark clone size as missing; the rest say once, few, many or name a class of expanded clone.

clone_size j_call v_call d_call cdr3_aa cdr3_nt
NA TRBJ2-7 TRBV20-1 TRBD2 CSASSLAGAWSYEQYF TGCAGTGCTAGTTCGCTAGCGGGAGCCTGGTCCTACGAGCAGTACTTC
many TRBJ1-1 TRBV12-3/TRBV12-4 TRBD1 CASSLDRVMNTEAFF TGTGCCAGCAGTTTGGACAGGGTCATGAACACTGAAGCTTTCTTT
many TRBJ2-5 TRBV27 NA CASSQQGWETQYF TGTGCCAGCAGTCAACAAGGGTGGGAGACCCAGTACTTC
many TRBJ2-7 TRBV28 NA CASSFLPTAYEQYF TGTGCCAGCAGTTTTCTCCCCACGGCCTACGAGCAGTACTTC
few TRBJ2-3 TRBV27 TRBD2 CASSVTTSGGSTDTQYF TGTGCCAGCAGTGTCACGACTAGCGGGGGCTCCACAGATACGCAGTATTTT
NA TRBJ2-3 TRBV28 NA CASIVNLGGRDSDTQYF TGTGCCAGCATTGTCAATCTAGGGGGGAGAGATAGTGATACGCAGTATTTT
NA TRBJ2-3 TRBV5-1 TRBD2 CASSSGLAVTDTQYF TGCGCCAGCAGCTCAGGACTAGCGGTTACAGATACGCAGTATTTT
NA TRBJ1-5 TRBV6-2/TRBV6-3 NA CASSSPGTQPQHF TGTGCCAGCAGTTCCCCAGGGACCCAGCCCCAGCATTTT
few TRBJ2-7 TRBV25-1 NA CASREGYGGYEQYF TGTGCCAGCCGCGAGGGTTACGGGGGATACGAGCAGTACTTC
many TRBJ1-2 TRBV28 NA CASSLASGGYTF TGTGCCAGCAGTTTAGCGTCTGGTGGCTACACCTTC
NA TRBJ2-2 TRBV20-1 TRBD1 CSAKLGTGGEGELFF TGCAGTGCTAAACTCGGGACAGGGGGCGAAGGGGAGCTGTTTTTT
few TRBJ1-1 TRBV4-2 NA CASSREGHTATEAFF TGTGCCAGCAGCCGAGAAGGCCACACGGCCACTGAAGCTTTCTTT
many TRBJ2-5 TRBV28 TRBD2 CASRSSGRRETQYF TGTGCCAGCAGATCTAGCGGGAGGAGAGAGACCCAGTACTTC
NA TRBJ1-1 TRBV3-1 NA CASSLTGGLAFF TGTGCCAGCAGCCTCACCGGGGGCCTAGCTTTCTTT
many TRBJ2-7 TRBV12-3/TRBV12-4 NA CASSDPTGSGEQYF TGTGCCAGCAGTGACCCGACAGGTTCGGGCGAGCAGTACTTC
many TRBJ2-7 TRBV2 NA CASSEGVSYEQYF TGTGCCAGCAGTGAAGGAGTCTCCTACGAGCAGTACTTC
NA TRBJ2-7 TRBV6-1 NA CASNGRRVLDEQYF TGTGCCAGCAACGGACGGCGGGTACTCGACGAGCAGTACTTC
few TRBJ1-5 TRBV20-1 NA CSASIRGTSNQPQHF TGCAGTGCTAGCATCAGGGGCACGAGCAATCAGCCCCAGCATTTT
few TRBJ2-7 TRBV5-1 TRBD2 CASSGQAGVYYEQYF TGCGCCAGCAGCGGCCAAGCGGGGGTGTACTACGAGCAGTACTTC
many TRBJ1-5 TRBV7-8 NA CASSSTEASNQPQHF TGTGCCAGCAGCTCGACCGAGGCCAGCAATCAGCCCCAGCATTTT
NA TRBJ1-1 TRBV19 TRBD1 CASSVQGVNAEAFF TGTGCCAGTAGTGTTCAGGGGGTGAACGCTGAAGCTTTCTTT
many TRBJ1-2 TRBV6-1 NA CASTSQRIYGYTF TGTGCCAGCACCAGCCAAAGGATCTATGGCTACACCTTC
many TRBJ2-7 TRBV5-6 NA CASSFGAGDLEQYF TGTGCCAGCAGCTTCGGGGCAGGTGATTTAGAGCAGTACTTC
few TRBJ1-2 TRBV9 NA CASRGVGGAGGYTF TGTGCCAGCCGGGGGGTGGGGGGCGCGGGTGGCTACACCTTC
NA TRBJ1-1 TRBV5-1 NA CASSSGRMNTEAFF TGCGCCAGCAGCTCAGGGCGGATGAACACTGAAGCTTTCTTT
many TRBJ2-7 TRBV28 NA CASSLPPGITYEQYF TGTGCCAGCAGTCTCCCTCCAGGAATTACCTACGAGCAGTACTTC
many TRBJ1-2 TRBV27 NA CASSPGVGRNYGYTF TGTGCCAGCAGTCCAGGGGTGGGGCGGAACTATGGCTACACCTTC
few TRBJ2-7 TRBV4-3 TRBD2 CASSQVASGTYEQYF TGCGCCAGCAGCCAAGTTGCTAGCGGGACATACGAGCAGTACTTC
NA TRBJ1-3 TRBV2 NA CASSEIRSSSGNTIYF TGTGCCAGCAGTGAAATCCGCTCTAGCTCTGGAAACACCATATATTTT
many TRBJ2-7 TRBV7-2 TRBD1 CASSSKWTGPYEQYF TGTGCCAGCAGCTCCAAATGGACAGGGCCCTACGAGCAGTACTTC
few TRBJ2-4 TRBV15 NA CATSRGRDIQYF TGTGCCACCAGCAGAGGGAGGGACATTCAGTACTTC
many TRBJ1-4 TRBV20-1 NA CSSTVGDEKLFF TGCAGTTCAACGGTGGGGGATGAAAAACTGTTTTTT
many TRBJ2-7 TRBV28 TRBD1 CASSYRGNEQYF TGTGCCAGCAGCTACAGGGGAAACGAGCAGTACTTC
NA TRBJ2-7 TRBV7-8 NA CASSLSTRADEQYF TGTGCCAGCAGCTTATCGACCAGGGCGGACGAGCAGTACTTC
many TRBJ1-3 TRBV28 NA CASRRPGEAGNTIYF TGTGCCAGCAGACGGCCAGGGGAAGCTGGAAACACCATATATTTT
many TRBJ1-2 TRBV6-2/TRBV6-3 NA CASSYSQELNYGYTF TGTGCCAGCAGTTACTCTCAGGAGCTTAACTATGGCTACACCTTC
many TRBJ2-5 TRBV11-2 TRBD2 CASSGGRLAADQETQYF TGTGCCAGCAGCGGGGGAAGACTAGCCGCCGACCAAGAGACCCAGTACTTC
NA TRBJ2-3 TRBV28 NA CASSLSRADTQYF TGTGCCAGCAGTCTCTCAAGGGCAGATACGCAGTATTTT
NA TRBJ1-5 TRBV6-1 NA CASQIQGGNQPQHF TGTGCCAGCCAAATTCAGGGCGGCAATCAGCCCCAGCATTTT
NA TRBJ2-2 TRBV6-2/TRBV6-3 TRBD2 CASSDWTSAKGELFF TGTGCCAGCAGTGACTGGACTAGCGCAAAAGGGGAGCTGTTTTTT
few TRBJ1-1 TRBV11-2 NA CASRSLAYANTEAFF TGTGCCAGCAGAAGCTTAGCATATGCCAACACTGAAGCTTTCTTT
many TRBJ1-1 TRBV27 NA CASSPSGVYSQTRAFF TGTGCCAGCAGTCCCTCGGGTGTCTACTCCCAAACTAGGGCTTTCTTT
few TRBJ2-7 TRBV20-1 TRBD1 CSALRDSSYEQYF TGCAGTGCCCTAAGGGACAGTAGCTACGAGCAGTACTTC
many TRBJ2-7 TRBV6-1 TRBD1 CASSTTGGAPHEQYF TGTGCCAGCAGTACAACAGGGGGCGCCCCCCACGAGCAGTACTTC
NA TRBJ1-2 TRBV29-1 NA CSALGGGVNIGYGYTF TGCAGCGCCCTGGGGGGGGGGGTGAACATCGGCTATGGCTACACCTTC
many TRBJ2-5 TRBV2 TRBD1 CASTFGQGYLETQYF TGTGCCAGCACTTTTGGACAGGGGTACTTAGAGACCCAGTACTTC
many TRBJ2-2 TRBV7-2 TRBD2 CASSLAGGFDGELFF TGTGCCAGCAGCTTAGCGGGAGGGTTTGACGGGGAGCTGTTTTTT
many TRBJ2-2 TRBV28 NA CASSGGRDTGELFF TGTGCCAGCAGTGGGGGAAGGGACACCGGGGAGCTGTTTTTT
many TRBJ1-2 TRBV28 NA CASSLWPSYGYTF TGTGCCAGCAGTTTATGGCCGAGCTATGGCTACACCTTC
NA TRBJ1-3 TRBV7-9 NA CASSYDRTTGNTIYF TGTGCCAGCAGCTACGACAGGACAACCGGAAACACCATATATTTT
few TRBJ2-7 TRBV6-1 TRBD2 CASSRLPGLAGGPYEQYF TGTGCCAGCAGTCGCTTACCGGGGTTAGCGGGAGGGCCATACGAGCAGTACTTC
few TRBJ2-4 TRBV25-1 TRBD1 CASTDRGNIQYF TGTGCCAGCACAGACAGGGGGAACATTCAGTACTTC
many TRBJ2-7 TRBV27 TRBD2 CASSLSALAGYEQYF TGTGCCAGCAGTTTATCTGCTCTAGCGGGCTACGAGCAGTACTTC
many TRBJ2-1 TRBV11-2 NA CASSSLRRDSRTNEQFF TGTGCCAGCAGCTCCCTAAGACGGGACTCTCGCACAAATGAGCAGTTCTTC
few TRBJ2-7 TRBV11-2 TRBD2 CASSRLAGRYEQYF TGTGCCAGCAGCAGACTAGCGGGAAGGTACGAGCAGTACTTC